A single sample is the source of the 9 T cell receptor beta chains below, sequenced in a study of shared clonotypes between healthy human individuals. Repertoires were generated with immunoSEQ multiplex PCR, while TCRdb's copy carries only in-frame clones and drops some. Among 2 million to 2.5 million clones listed, about 90% were seen once. Sequencing was performed on naive CD4+ T cells from PBMCs. Regarding subset: CD45RA+ positively selected. All receptors derive from a man aged 18 to 30 in good health. Some clones in this sample may be carry-over from other donors' samples.

The chain combines TRBV7-9 with TRBJ2-7; 12 bases line up with TRBD2. Germline values: CDR1 SEHNR, CDR2 FQNEAQ (reference sequence). CDR3 length: 14 residues. V dropped 5 bases and J dropped 8; count of bases not matched to a gene: 7. In nucleotides, the CDR3 is TGTGCCAGCAGCACGGGACTAGCGGGTCAACAGCAGTACTTC. Residues: CASSTGLAGQQQYF.

In the case of this clone: One end of the junction fails to match germline, which may point to a read error. The chain joins TRBV7-2 to TRBJ1-2, with 8 bases matching TRBD1. The CDR3 length is 15 residues. Germline values: CDR1 SGHTA, CDR2 FQGNSA. The CDR3 DNA sequence: TGTGCCAGCACCTTAACCAGGGGGCTCAGCTATGGCTACACCTTC. As protein: CASTLTRGLSYGYTF.

This chain uses TRBV5-1 with TRBJ2-2; TRBD2 might be the D (7 bases). Trimming stripped 4 bases from V and 3 bases from J, with 22 bases between. The CDR3 extends over 18 amino acids. Germline loops: CDR1 SGHRS, CDR2 YFSETQ. The DNA for the CDR3 is TGCGCCAGCAGCCCCCAGGGCAGGGGAGGGAGTTACACCGGGGAGCTGTTTTTT. Translating gives CASSPQGRGGSYTGELFF.

The V gene is TRBV29-1, the J gene TRBJ1-4, with 8 positions matching TRBD1. The trim removed 4 bases at V and 2 bases at J, leaving 6 bases unmatched. This CDR3 is built from 15 residues. Per germline, CDR1 SQVTM and CDR2 ANQGSEA. CDR3 protein: CSVADTGGTNEKLFF. The CDR3 region has the DNA TGCAGCGTTGCTGACACAGGGGGGACTAATGAAAAACTGTTTTTT.

The V gene is TRBV7-9, the J gene TRBJ2-7; 8 bases map to TRBD2. CDR3 length equals 15 residues. V lost 5 bases to trimming and J lost 2 bases; unmatched junction nucleotides: 8. CDR1 is SEHNR and CDR2 is FQNEAQ in the germline V gene (reference sequence). The CDR3 DNA reads TGTGCCAGCAGCAGGGTTTTGCGGGAGGCCTACGAGCAGTACTTC. This encodes CASSRVLREAYEQYF.

The rearrangement links TRBV5-1 to TRBJ2-3, with 7 bases lining up with TRBD1. The CDR3 has 14 residues. The germline V gene encodes CDR1 SGHRS and CDR2 YFSETQ. Germline trimming cut 5 bases from V and 2 bases from J; bases unmatched to any gene: 5. CDR3 protein: CASRKQGYTDTQYF. The CDR3, as DNA: TGCGCCAGCAGGAAACAGGGGTACACAGATACGCAGTATTTT.

This sequence joins TRBV28 and TRBJ2-7, with D possibly being TRBD1 (8 bases). This CDR3 comprises 15 residues. CDR1 and CDR2 (germline): MDHEN, SYDVKM. With 8 bases removed from V and 3 bases from J, the gap between germline ends came to 20 bases. CDR3 sequence: CASLTGYRGGYEQYF. CDR3 DNA: TGTGCCAGCCTAACGGGATACAGGGGGGGCTACGAGCAGTACTTC.

This clone came up a few times. The chain couples TRBV7-9 to TRBJ1-1, with 8 bases aligning to TRBD1. Germline V gives CDR1 SEHNR, CDR2 FQNEAQ (reference sequence). After removal of 8 bases from V and 5 bases from J, the junction contained 10 bases not matched to a gene. This CDR3 spans 14 amino acids. DNA of the CDR3: TGTGCCAGCTCCTTCGGGCAGGGGGCTACTGAAGCTTTCTTT. Translating it yields CASSFGQGATEAFF.

A few counts support this clone. V and J are TRBV7-9 and TRBJ2-3; 15 bases align to TRBD2. The CDR3 covers 15 residues. Germline CDR1 is SEHNR and CDR2 is FQNEAQ (reference sequence). Trimming took 4 bases from V and 5 from J; bases not matched to a gene: 1. This CDR3 is CASSSGLAGGDTQYF. In DNA, the CDR3 is TGTGCCAGCAGCTCGGGACTAGCGGGAGGAGATACGCAGTATTTT.